This T cell receptor beta chain was observed in a study of identifying expanded T cells in peripheral blood. Whole-study results and caveats: Differentially abundant clones: around 1.2 between replicates, about 15 at roughly 2 weeks, over 18 at four. Across healthy donors, higher total template counts meant significantly greater approximately 2-week count variance.

Notes on this clone: The antigen remains unidentified.

Generated by immunoSEQ multiplex PCR, the TCRdb table keeps only in-frame clones and is missing some. The sample gives roughly 100,000 clones, approximately 90% of which show up once; about 14% is in the top ten. During the collection period, no donor immune events like infections were recorded. The CDR3 length is 13 residues. Germline V lookup: CDR1 LNHNV, CDR2 YYDKDF (reference sequence). Trimming pared 1 base from V and 5 bases from J, leaving 8 bases between. The receptor was isolated from a person between 18 and 70 years old in good health. Source material: blood. The rearrangement joins TRBV15 to TRBJ1-2; possible D gene TRBD1, 5 bases. CDR3 DNA: TGTGCCACCAGCAGAGTGGGGGGATATGGCTACACCTTC. Translating it yields CATSRVGGYGYTF.